Shown below are 19 T cell receptor beta chains from a single sample sequenced in a study of vaccination and CD4 T cells after COVID-19. Sequencing of DNA taken from cultured CD4+ T cells relied on the Oncomine TCR Beta short-read assay. In TCRdb, the PCR reads were re-called with MiXCR into one record per CDR3 protein. The sample includes 15,000 to 25,000 distinct CDR3 sequences, around 48% of them seen just once. Their antigens are not known. The treatment: roughly 11-day PBMC culture with coronavirus spike peptide pools or control peptides (ViraFEST assay). The sample was CD4+ T cells from blood, cultured in vitro, taken after SARS-CoV-2 vaccination. These receptors were taken from a human donor who had recovered from COVID-19.

The chain combines TRBV9 with TRBJ2-1, with D uncertain. The CDR3 length is 13 residues. Trimming took off 0 bases at V and 10 bases at J, with 11 bases between the two ends. The germline gives CDR1 SGDLS, CDR2 YYNGEE. The CDR3 is CASSVGSAWEQFF. CDR3 DNA sequence: TGTGCCAGCAGCGTAGGGTCAGCTTGGGAGCAGTTCTTC.

This clonotype was seen a few times. The V call is TRBV24-1, the J call TRBJ2-5, with D possibly being TRBD2 (6 bases). The CDR3 is 17 amino acids. Germline values: CDR1 KGHDR, CDR2 SFDVKD. Trimming left V 2 bases short and J 7 bases short, with 22 bases between. The CDR3 nucleotides read TGTGCCACCAGTGATTATACGACGGCGGGAAGAGGTGGGACCCAGTACTTC. Its translation is CATSDYTTAGRGGTQYF.

The chain links TRBV19 to TRBJ1-1, with D perhaps TRBD1 (5 bases). The CDR3 sequence is 15 residues long. The V end was cut by 5 bases, the J end by 3 bases, with 16 bases between. CDR1 is LNHDA and CDR2 is SQIVND in the germline V gene (reference sequence). The CDR3 loop reads CASSVLAGKDTEAFF. The CDR3 region has the DNA TGTGCCAGTAGTGTACTGGCAGGGAAGGACACTGAAGCTTTCTTT.

The V gene is TRBV4-3, the J gene TRBJ1-5; D uncertain. Germline lookup yields CDR1 LGHNA and CDR2 YSLEER. The CDR3 runs 18 residues. V was shortened by 0 bases and J by 3 bases, with 18 bases between the two germline ends. The CDR3 DNA follows: TGCGCCAGCAGCCAAGATGTCGGTTGGGGTCAGCTCAATCAGCCCCAGCATTTT. Amino acids: CASSQDVGWGQLNQPQHF.

The CDR3 region has the DNA TGCAGTGCTAGAGCCCGTGGCGGGGGTCAACCCTACGAGCAGTACTTC. Protein sequence: CSARARGGGQPYEQYF. This chain joins TRBV20-1 and TRBJ2-7, with 7 bases aligning to TRBD2. Germline loops: CDR1 DFQATT, CDR2 SNEGSKA (reference sequence). This CDR3 region has 16 residues. Trimming cost V 1 base and J 2 bases; bases outside gene matches: 11.

The J gene is TRBJ2-5, the V gene TRBV20-1; D perhaps matches TRBD1 (5 bases). The CDR3 has 15 residues. The V gene's germline CDR1 is DFQATT and CDR2 SNEGSKA (reference sequence). Trimming took off 0 bases at V and 4 bases at J, with 15 bases between the two ends. The CDR3, as DNA: TGCAGTGCTAGAGATTCTCCAGGGTACGGAGAGACCCAGTACTTC. Its translation is CSARDSPGYGETQYF.

This clonotype was counted only a few times. The rearrangement uses TRBV6-1 and TRBJ2-7; possible D gene TRBD1, 7 bases. The CDR3 runs to 11 residues. Germline V lookup: CDR1 MNHNS, CDR2 SASEGT. Trimming stripped 6 bases from V and 6 bases from J, with 9 bases between. In DNA, the CDR3 is TGTGCCAGCAGCCAGGGGGGCGAGCAGTACTTC. The encoded protein is CASSQGGEQYF.

The chain joins TRBV20-1 to TRBJ1-2; 7 bases fit TRBD1. Germline V gene lookup returns CDR1 DFQATT and CDR2 SNEGSKA (reference sequence). The CDR3 has 11 residues. V dropped 3 bases and J dropped 12; count of bases not matched to a gene: 7. The CDR3 loop reads CSASILGGHTF. The CDR3 DNA sequence: TGCAGTGCTAGTATCTTAGGGGGCCACACCTTC.

The chain employs TRBV24-1 and TRBJ1-5, with D tentatively TRBD1 (5 bases). The length of the CDR3 is 16 residues. The V and J ends lost 4 bases and 6 bases respectively, with 18 bases between them. The V gene's germline CDR1 is KGHDR and CDR2 SFDVKD. Here the CDR3 reads CATSDSTEAGIQPQHF. The CDR3 region has the DNA TGTGCCACCAGTGACTCCACGGAGGCAGGGATTCAGCCCCAGCATTTT.

The V and J genes are TRBV12-5 and TRBJ2-7; tentative D call: TRBD2 (6 bases). Germline assignment: CDR1 LGHNT and CDR2 FRNRAP. CDR3 length: 14 residues. V was pared by 5 bases and J by 0 bases, with 11 bases between. The CDR3 sequence is CASGRRGSSYEQYF. The CDR3 nucleotides read TGTGCTAGTGGTCGTCGGGGGAGCTCCTACGAGCAGTACTTC.

CDR3: CAWSIGGRGWNQPQHF. In nucleotides, the CDR3 is TGTGCCTGGAGTATTGGGGGGAGAGGGTGGAATCAGCCCCAGCATTTT. The rearrangement uses TRBV30 and TRBJ1-5, with TRBD1 as a possible D gene (5 bases). The CDR3 length is 16 residues. CDR1 and CDR2 (germline): GTSNPN, SVGIG (reference sequence). V was clipped by 2 bases and J by 4 bases, with 18 bases between them.

The chain joins TRBV6-1 to TRBJ1-1; 10 bases fit TRBD1. V trimming: 5 bases; J trimming: 4 bases; junction bases outside the gene matches: 10. This CDR3 has 16 amino acids. Germline lookup yields CDR1 MNHNS and CDR2 SASEGT. Here the CDR3 reads CASSRPGQGMGTEAFF. In DNA form, the CDR3 reads TGTGCCAGCAGTAGACCGGGACAGGGGATGGGCACTGAAGCTTTCTTT.

This chain connects TRBV2 to TRBJ2-7; TRBD1 might be the D (5 bases). V lost 6 bases, J lost 2 bases, and 14 bases lay in between. There are 14 residues in the CDR3. Germline assignment: CDR1 SNHLY and CDR2 FYNNEI. The CDR3, as DNA: TGTGCCAGCAGCCCTACGACAGTACCCTACGAGCAGTACTTC. Encoded protein: CASSPTTVPYEQYF.

Points on this clonotype: One end of the junction varies from germline; a read error may be responsible. This chain joins TRBV7-3 and TRBJ2-5; D remains unclear. Germline assignment: CDR1 SGHTA and CDR2 FQGTGA. This CDR3 region has 13 residues. The CDR3 bases are TGCGCCAGCAGCTTGGACGTGCTAGAGACCCAGTACTTC. It codes for CASSLDVLETQYF.

The chain combines TRBV6-1 with TRBJ2-3; 7 nucleotides align to TRBD1. Germline V CDR1 and CDR2: MNHNS, SASEGT. This CDR3 has 17 residues. With V trimmed by 5 bases and J by 0 bases, 11 bases remained unmatched. The CDR3 bases are TGTGCCAGCAGTCTAATCCCCGGGACAGTTAGCACAGATACGCAGTATTTT. This encodes CASSLIPGTVSTDTQYF.

The rearrangement links TRBV19 to TRBJ1-5, with D perhaps matching TRBD1 (5 bases). Germline V gives CDR1 LNHDA, CDR2 SQIVND (reference sequence). The CDR3 totals 17 residues. The V end was cut by 5 bases, the J end by 4 bases, with 21 bases between. CDR3 sequence reads: CASSGALPGLLNQPQHF. In DNA, the CDR3 is TGTGCCAGTAGTGGCGCCCTACCGGGACTTCTTAATCAGCCCCAGCATTTT.

The chain carries TRBV2 and TRBJ2-3; weak D call: TRBD1 (5 bases). Trimming stripped 2 bases from V and 1 base from J, with 7 bases between. CDR1 is SNHLY, CDR2 FYNNEI, per germline. This CDR3 contains 14 residues. CDR3 DNA: TGTGCCAGCAGTGAATTAGGGGGCACAGATACGCAGTATTTT. Its protein is CASSELGGTDTQYF.

V and J are TRBV6-1 and TRBJ1-5, with D uncertain. Germline CDR1 reads MNHNS; CDR2 reads SASEGT. V lost 1 base to trimming and J lost 4 bases, with 14 bases between them. This CDR3 comprises 16 residues. CDR3 sequence reads: CASSEDRGPLNQPQHF. The CDR3, as DNA: TGTGCCAGCAGTGAAGATAGAGGTCCCTTGAATCAGCCCCAGCATTTT.

The sample holds a few counts of this clonotype. This chain joins TRBV12-3 or TRBV12-4 and TRBJ2-5; D remains unclear. The CDR3 is 13 residues long. V lost 2 bases, J lost 7 bases, and 11 bases lay in between. The CDR3 protein is CASSLFLEATQYF. The CDR3 region has the DNA TGTGCCAGCAGTTTATTCCTCGAGGCGACCCAGTACTTC.